This T cell receptor (beta chain) was sequenced for a study of T cells in localized non-small cell lung cancer. Study outcomes and limitations: Highest T cell clonality was seen in uninvolved adjacent lung, surpassing that measured in tumor. A median of around 60 of the top 100 tumor clones appeared in adjacent lung, which was paired and uninvolved.

Assay: immunoSEQ multiplex PCR; the TCRdb copy retains only in-frame clones and omits some. The table has around 25,000 clones, 75% to 90% seen once. On this clone: What it binds is unknown.

The CDR3 has 11 residues. CDR1 and CDR2 from the germline V gene are SEHNR and FQNEAQ (reference sequence). Between the trimmed V and J ends, which lost 4 bases and 10 bases, there was a span of 10 bases. The source material was peripheral blood, sampled before any cancer treatment. The gene calls are TRBV7-9 and TRBJ1-1; no firm D call. This TCR was sampled from an older male donor with stage II squamous cell lung carcinoma. The chain's CDR3 is CASSSPVGAFF. CDR3 nucleotide sequence: TGTGCCAGCAGCTCCCCTGTGGGAGCTTTCTTT.